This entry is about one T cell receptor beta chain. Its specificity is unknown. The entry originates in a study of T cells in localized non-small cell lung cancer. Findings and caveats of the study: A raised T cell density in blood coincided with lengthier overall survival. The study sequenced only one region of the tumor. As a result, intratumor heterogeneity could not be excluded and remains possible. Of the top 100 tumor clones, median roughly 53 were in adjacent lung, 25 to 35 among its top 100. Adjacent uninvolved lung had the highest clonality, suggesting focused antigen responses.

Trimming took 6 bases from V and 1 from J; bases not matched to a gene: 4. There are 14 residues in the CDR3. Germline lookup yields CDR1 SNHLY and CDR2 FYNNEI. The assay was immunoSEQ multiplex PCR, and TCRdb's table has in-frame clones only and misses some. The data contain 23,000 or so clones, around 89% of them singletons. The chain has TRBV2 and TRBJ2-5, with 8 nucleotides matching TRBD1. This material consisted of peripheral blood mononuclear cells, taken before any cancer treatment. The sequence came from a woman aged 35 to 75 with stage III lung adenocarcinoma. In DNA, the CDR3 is TGTGCCAGCAGACTTGGACAGGGCCAAGAGACCCAGTACTTC. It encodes CASRLGQGQETQYF.